This paragraph reports one TCR beta chain. This sample is drawn from a study of blood T cell repertoires in COVID-19. The germline gives CDR1 SGHTA, CDR2 FQGNSA. V lost 4 bases, J lost 4 bases, and 14 bases lay in between. There are 14 residues in the CDR3. Here immunoSEQ multiplex PCR was the method, and the copy in TCRdb shows in-frame clones only, minus some. This table holds some 50,000 clones, around 83% found once. J is TRBJ2-7 and V is TRBV7-2, with D maybe TRBD2 (6 bases). The source is an elderly woman with acute or convalescent COVID-19. The sequencing input was peripheral blood. CDR3 sequence reads: CASSSQGGGYEQYF. For the CDR3, the DNA is TGTGCCAGCAGCTCCCAGGGTGGGGGGTACGAGCAGTACTTC. Combining the CDR3 with reference TRBV7-2 and TRBJ2-7 gives the whole variable domain GAGVSQSPSNKVTEKGKDVELRCDPISGHTALYWYRQSLGQGLEFLIYFQGNSAPDKSGLPSDRFSAERTGGSVSTLTIQRTQQEDSAVYLCASSSQGGGYEQYFGPGTRLTVT.